The next 27 T cell receptor beta chains were all read from a single sample in a study of cytomegalovirus exposure and HLA in healthy donors. The PCR ran on 60 Vbeta and 13 Jbeta primers. The repertoire was sequenced with immunoSEQ multiplex PCR; TCRdb's copy has only in-frame clones and lacks some. The data show approximately 130,000 clones, with 78% seen just once and about 6% held by the top ten. Material for sequencing was PBMCs. These receptors all stem from a woman in her forties in good health and CMV-seronegative.

The chain employs TRBV6-1 and TRBJ1-3, with 7 positions matching TRBD1. This CDR3 spans 14 amino acids. In germline, CDR1 is MNHNS, CDR2 SASEGT. V lost 4 bases to trimming and J lost 3 bases; unmatched junction nucleotides: 3. The CDR3 DNA reads as TGTGCCAGCAGTGTAGGGGGCTATGGAAACACCATATATTTT. This codes for CASSVGGYGNTIYF.

As DNA, the CDR3 is TGCACCAGCAGCCAAGATCTTCCGAGGGCTGAAGCTTTCTTT. Protein: CTSSQDLPRAEAFF. V usage is TRBV1 and J usage is TRBJ1-1. TRBV1 is described as a pseudogene. This CDR3 has 14 residues.

This chain connects TRBV30 to TRBJ1-2; D may be TRBD1 (6 bases). This CDR3 region has 14 residues. Trimming took 1 base from V and 7 from J, leaving 16 bases between them. CDR1 is GTSNPN and CDR2 is SVGIG in the germline V gene (reference sequence). The CDR3, as DNA: TGTGCCTGGAGTGAAAAGGACAGTACTTCTGGCTACACCTTC. Encoded protein: CAWSEKDSTSGYTF.

Details on this clone: The junction differs from germline at one of its ends, possibly a read error. The chain joins TRBV28 to TRBJ2-7; 9 nucleotides align to TRBD2. CDR3 size: 14 residues. The germline CDR1 and CDR2 sequences are MDHEN and SYDVKM. DNA for the CDR3: TGTGCCAGCAGTTTGAGGGGGAGTTCGGGACTAGCAGTGTTC. Amino acid sequence: CASSLRGSSGLAVF.

The chain combines TRBV11-3 with TRBJ2-2; 7 positions match TRBD2. Germline V gene lookup returns CDR1 SGHNT and CDR2 YENEEA. The CDR3 has 15 residues. With V trimmed by 4 bases and J by 6 bases, 8 bases remained unmatched. The CDR3 sequence is CASSSRGRASGELFF. The CDR3 DNA reads TGTGCCAGCAGCTCCCGGGGGAGGGCCTCCGGGGAGCTGTTTTTT.

The chain carries TRBV28 and TRBJ2-3, with a weak D call TRBD1 (6 bases). Germline V gene lookup returns CDR1 MDHEN and CDR2 SYDVKM. The ends were cut back, 6 bases at V and 0 bases at J, with 22 bases in the middle. The CDR3 spans 18 residues. Here the CDR3 DNA reads TGTGCCAGCAGCCCTGAGGGGGACCGAGGCCATAGCACAGATACGCAGTATTTT. This gives the protein CASSPEGDRGHSTDTQYF.

This clone was counted only a few times. The chain carries TRBV4-3 and TRBJ2-3, with 9 bases matching TRBD2. J gave up 5 bases and V 1 base, and 4 bases lay outside the gene matches. This CDR3 spans 15 amino acids. CDR1 is LGHNA and CDR2 is YSLEER in the germline V gene. In DNA form, the CDR3 reads TGCGCCAGCAGCCAAGGCGGTAGCGGGGGAGATACGCAGTATTTT. Its translation: CASSQGGSGGDTQYF.

The rearrangement links TRBV6-5 to TRBJ2-3; the D is unclear. The V end was cut by 0 bases, the J end by 1 base, with 8 bases between. This CDR3 has 15 residues. The germline V gene has CDR1 MNHEY and CDR2 SVGAGI. The CDR3 loop is CASSYSSTGTDTQYF. Written as DNA, the CDR3 is TGTGCCAGCAGTTACTCGTCCACAGGCACAGATACGCAGTATTTT.

This clone was recorded once. V is TRBV28 and J is TRBJ2-5, with 10 bases lining up with TRBD2. V dropped 8 bases and J dropped 4; count of bases not matched to a gene: 7. Looked up from germline, CDR1 is MDHEN and CDR2 is SYDVKM. This CDR3 region has 14 residues. The CDR3 DNA reads as TGTGCCAGCTTCCTAGCGGGAGAGGGAGAGACCCAGTACTTC. This encodes CASFLAGEGETQYF.

The genes are TRBV5-1 and TRBJ2-6; D ambiguous. The CDR3 runs 16 residues. Germline CDR1 and CDR2: SGHRS and YFSETQ. V lost 0 bases and J 3 bases, leaving 10 bases between the germline ends. This chain's CDR3 is CASSLGASDGANVLTF. In nucleotides, the CDR3 is TGCGCCAGCAGCTTGGGGGCGTCTGATGGGGCCAACGTCCTGACTTTC.

V usage is TRBV5-1 and J usage is TRBJ1-4; no definite D call. This CDR3 spans 14 amino acids. CDR1 and CDR2 from the germline V gene are SGHRS and YFSETQ. V lost 0 bases to trimming and J lost 7 bases, with 10 bases between them. The CDR3 DNA sequence: TGCGCCAGCAGCTTGGTGGCAGATACTGAAAAACTGTTTTTT. It codes for CASSLVADTEKLFF.

This clone has only a few counts. The CDR3: CASSLAPLAESTDTQYF. The CDR3 nucleotides are TGTGCCAGCAGCTTGGCCCCTCTAGCGGAAAGCACAGATACGCAGTATTTT. V gene TRBV5-4 combines with J gene TRBJ2-3; TRBD2 aligns across 7 bases. Germline lookup yields CDR1 SGHNT and CDR2 YYREEE (reference sequence). The CDR3 loop spans 17 amino acids. V lost 0 bases to trimming and J lost 0 bases; unmatched junction nucleotides: 7.

The chain has TRBV7-3 and TRBJ2-1; D gene ambiguous. Germline values: CDR1 SGHTA, CDR2 FQGTGA. The CDR3 covers 12 residues. Trimming took off 5 bases at V and 9 bases at J, with 11 bases between the two ends. CDR3 DNA: TGTGCCAGCAGCCGCGACGGGTTTGAGCAGTTCTTC. Its translation: CASSRDGFEQFF.

For this clone: One end of the junction does not line up with germline, which may come from a read error. This chain links TRBV7-6 with TRBJ2-6, with 12 bases lining up with TRBD2. The CDR3 extends over 22 amino acids. Per germline, CDR1 SGHVS and CDR2 FNYEAQ. The CDR3: CASSLGGLAGIPISSGANGLTF. In DNA, the CDR3 is TGTGCCAGCAGCTTAGGTGGACTAGCGGGAATTCCCATTAGCTCTGGGGCCAACGGCCTGACTTTC.

This clone has a handful of counts. This rearrangement joins TRBV18 to TRBJ2-4; D is possibly TRBD2 (5 bases). Germline V gene sequence: CDR1 KGHSH, CDR2 LQKENI. V lost 0 bases and J lost 12, with 15 bases in between. This CDR3 has 14 amino acids. The CDR3 protein is CASSPPISDGSQYF. The DNA of the CDR3 is TGTGCCAGCTCACCACCGATTAGCGATGGCAGTCAGTACTTC.

CDR3 sequence: CASSLGQVYEQYF. The CDR3 region has the DNA TGCGCCAGCAGCCTAGGACAAGTCTACGAGCAGTACTTC. The genes are TRBV5-1 and TRBJ2-7; a weak D match, TRBD1 (5 bases). Germline-derived CDR1 and CDR2 are SGHRS and YFSETQ. The CDR3 spans 13 residues. Trimming removed 4 bases from V and 3 bases from J, with 11 bases in between.

The V and J genes are TRBV25-1 and TRBJ2-7, with D perhaps TRBD2 (6 bases). With 4 bases removed from V and 7 bases from J, the gap between germline ends came to 20 bases. The CDR3 consists of 15 residues. Germline CDR1 is MGHDK and CDR2 is SYGVNS. CDR3 loop: CASSAANGRPEEQYF. In DNA form, the CDR3 reads TGTGCCAGCAGTGCTGCGAACGGGAGACCAGAAGAGCAGTACTTC.

V usage is TRBV9 and J usage is TRBJ2-5, with TRBD2 identical over 11 bases. CDR1 and CDR2 from the germline V gene are SGDLS and YYNGEE. V shed 0 bases, J shed 5 bases, and the junction held 3 bases outside the gene matches. The CDR3 totals 15 residues. CDR3 nucleotides: TGTGCCAGCAGCGTAGGACTAGCGGGGTTGGAGACCCAGTACTTC. This sequence encodes CASSVGLAGLETQYF.

The rearrangement joins TRBV9 to TRBJ2-2; no definite D call. This CDR3 spans 12 amino acids. The germline V gene encodes CDR1 SGDLS and CDR2 YYNGEE. The V and J ends lost 4 bases and 6 bases respectively, with 7 bases between them. The CDR3 bases are TGTGCCAGCAGCTTCTCCGCCGGGGAGCTGTTTTTT. It specifies CASSFSAGELFF.

The chain recombines TRBV18 with TRBJ2-7; 7 bases map to TRBD1. Germline V gene data show CDR1 as KGHSH and CDR2 as LQKENI. J gave up 1 base and V 3 bases, and 12 bases lay outside the gene matches. The CDR3 runs to 17 residues. The CDR3 loop is CASSPPTGLFKSYEQYF. In DNA, the CDR3 is TGTGCCAGCTCACCTCCGACAGGGTTGTTTAAATCCTACGAGCAGTACTTC.

This clone was observed a few times. The chain uses TRBV25-1 and TRBJ2-3; 8 bases map to TRBD2. The CDR3 covers 15 residues. CDR1 and CDR2 (germline): MGHDK, SYGVNS. The ends lost 7 bases at V and 1 base at J; junction bases unmatched: 7. CDR3 residues: CASTPGTRGTDTQYF. CDR3 in DNA: TGTGCCAGCACGCCCGGGACTAGGGGCACAGATACGCAGTATTTT.

The chain has TRBV11-2 and TRBJ2-6; TRBD1 matches 10 bases. Germline CDR1 reads SGHAT; CDR2 reads FQNNGV. The CDR3 runs 18 residues. V dropped 3 bases and J dropped 0; count of bases not matched to a gene: 5. The CDR3 protein is CASSLRRQGASGANVLTF. In nucleotides, the CDR3 is TGTGCCAGCAGCTTGAGGCGACAGGGGGCCTCTGGGGCCAACGTCCTGACTTTC. Supplemented by reference TRBV11-2 and TRBJ2-6, the full variable domain reads EAGVAQSPRYKIIEKRQSVAFWCNPISGHATLYWYQQILGQGPKLLIQFQNNGVVDDSQLPKDRFSAERLKGVDSTLKIQPAKLEDSAVYLCASSLRRQGASGANVLTFGAGSRLTVL.

This chain links TRBV4-2 with TRBJ1-5; possibly TRBD1 for D (5 bases). Germline assignment: CDR1 LGHNA and CDR2 YNFKEQ. CDR3 length: 14 residues. V was shortened by 0 bases and J by 5 bases, with 8 bases between the two germline ends. CDR3 loop: CASSQDGGDQPQHF. The CDR3 DNA is TGTGCCAGCAGCCAAGACGGGGGGGATCAGCCCCAGCATTTT.

The V gene is TRBV9, the J gene TRBJ1-1, with D perhaps TRBD1 (6 bases). V shed 0 bases and J shed 6 bases, with 24 bases lying between them. The CDR3 loop spans 18 amino acids. CDR1 and CDR2 (germline): SGDLS, YYNGEE. The chain's CDR3 is CASSVDLGDTCGAAEAFF. The CDR3 DNA sequence: TGTGCCAGCAGCGTAGATCTTGGGGACACATGTGGTGCGGCTGAAGCTTTCTTT. Looking up the rest from reference TRBV9 and TRBJ1-1 gives the full variable domain: DSGVTQTPKHLITATGQRVTLRCSPRSGDLSVYWYQQSLDQGLQFLIQYYNGEERAKGNILERFSAQQFPDLHSELNLSSLELGDSALYFCASSVDLGDTCGAAEAFFGQGTRLTVV.

The rearrangement links TRBV28 to TRBJ2-5, with TRBD1 matching over 9 bases. The DNA end is a closer match to TRBJ2-7, so the J assignment may be wrong. The CDR3 covers 14 residues. CDR1 and CDR2 from the germline V gene are MDHEN and SYDVKM. In DNA, the CDR3 is TGTGCCAGCGGGCTCGGACAGGGGAGCCACGAGCAGTACTTC. Translation: CASGLGQGSHEQYF.

V is TRBV5-1 and J is TRBJ2-3, with a weak D call TRBD1 (5 bases). The germline V and J ends were trimmed by 0 bases and 2 bases, with 13 bases remaining between them. This CDR3 region has 16 residues. Germline CDR1 reads SGHRS; CDR2 reads YFSETQ. CDR3 sequence: CASSLGTGNPTDTQYF. CDR3 sequence (DNA): TGCGCCAGCAGCTTGGGCACAGGAAATCCCACAGATACGCAGTATTTT.

Comment on this clone: An end of the junction does not agree with germline; a read error may underlie this. The V and J genes are TRBV7-9 and TRBJ1-3; the D gene is possibly TRBD1 (5 bases). Germline V gene lookup returns CDR1 SEHNR and CDR2 FQNEAQ (reference sequence). This CDR3 has 14 residues. CDR3 bases: TGTTCCAGCAGCTTATGGGGGAGGGGAAACACCATATATTTT. It codes for CSSSLWGRGNTIYF.